These T cell receptor beta chains were read from a single sample in a study of cytomegalovirus exposure and HLA in healthy donors. Produced via immunoSEQ multiplex PCR; TCRdb's table is partial and in-frame only. The table has more than 95,000 clones, about 15% seen once. Material for sequencing was PBMCs. Receptor source: a female donor in good health and CMV-seronegative. Both conserved end residues are part of each CDR3. Fields, in order: D gene, CDR3 length, V gene, clone size, J gene, CDR3 DNA, CDR3 protein. A D gene is named only where the DNA matches it firmly. Where a row states a size, it is once, few, many or the class of an expanded clone; other rows omit it.

D gene: NA; CDR3 length: 14; V gene: TRBV2; clone size: few; J gene: TRBJ2-1; CDR3 DNA: TGTGCCAGCTTTGCCCCCGGGAGACACAATGAGCAGTTCTTC; CDR3 protein: CASFAPGRHNEQFF
D gene: NA; CDR3 length: 13; V gene: TRBV5-4; clone size: few; J gene: TRBJ2-5; CDR3 DNA: TGTGCCAGCAGTCTAGTGATTGGGGAGACCCAGTACTTC; CDR3 protein: CASSLVIGETQYF
D gene: NA; CDR3 length: 11; V gene: TRBV10-3; clone size: NA; J gene: TRBJ1-2; CDR3 DNA: TGTGCCATGGGGCAGGGGACTGGCTACACCTTC; CDR3 protein: CAMGQGTGYTF
D gene: TRBD2; CDR3 length: 14; V gene: TRBV19; clone size: NA; J gene: TRBJ2-7; CDR3 DNA: TGTGCCAGTAGTGGGGGACTAGCGGGAACCGAGCAGTACTTC; CDR3 protein: CASSGGLAGTEQYF
D gene: TRBD2; CDR3 length: 18; V gene: TRBV5-1; clone size: few; J gene: TRBJ2-3; CDR3 DNA: TGCGCCAGCAGCTTGGCCCGAAGCGGGGGGCCTAGCACAGATACGCAGTATTTT; CDR3 protein: CASSLARSGGPSTDTQYF
D gene: TRBD1; CDR3 length: 15; V gene: TRBV5-4; clone size: few; J gene: TRBJ2-1; CDR3 DNA: TGTGCCAGCAGAACCCCCGTGGGACAGGGTGATGAGCAGTTCTTC; CDR3 protein: CASRTPVGQGDEQFF
D gene: TRBD2; CDR3 length: 15; V gene: TRBV5-6; clone size: few; J gene: TRBJ2-2; CDR3 DNA: TGTGCCAGCAGCCTAGCGGGGGGCAACACCGGGGAGCTGTTTTTT; CDR3 protein: CASSLAGGNTGELFF
D gene: TRBD1; CDR3 length: 14; V gene: TRBV11-2; clone size: few; J gene: TRBJ1-3; CDR3 DNA: TGTGCCAGCGACAGGGTTGGGTCTGGAAACACCATATATTTT; CDR3 protein: CASDRVGSGNTIYF
D gene: NA; CDR3 length: 14; V gene: TRBV19; clone size: few; J gene: TRBJ1-5; CDR3 DNA: TGTGCCAGTACCGACACTGTTGGCAATCAGCCCCAGCATTTT; CDR3 protein: CASTDTVGNQPQHF
D gene: NA; CDR3 length: 15; V gene: TRBV5-8; clone size: NA; J gene: TRBJ1-1; CDR3 DNA: TGTGCCAGCAGCTTGGCTCCGTCAGTTGGCACTGAAGCTTTCTTT; CDR3 protein: CASSLAPSVGTEAFF
D gene: TRBD1; CDR3 length: 15; V gene: TRBV29-1; clone size: NA; J gene: TRBJ2-3; CDR3 DNA: TGCAGCGTTAGGGGAGACAGGGGATTCTCAGATACGCAGTATTTT; CDR3 protein: CSVRGDRGFSDTQYF
D gene: TRBD1; CDR3 length: 15; V gene: TRBV5-8; clone size: NA; J gene: TRBJ1-5; CDR3 DNA: TGTGCCAGCAGCCAACAGGGGGCCGGGAATCAGCCCCAGCATTTT; CDR3 protein: CASSQQGAGNQPQHF
D gene: TRBD2; CDR3 length: 15; V gene: TRBV7-9; clone size: NA; J gene: TRBJ2-5; CDR3 DNA: TGTGCCAGCAGCTATACACTAGCGGTACGAGAGACCCAGTACTTC; CDR3 protein: CASSYTLAVRETQYF
D gene: TRBD1; CDR3 length: 17; V gene: TRBV19; clone size: few; J gene: TRBJ2-4; CDR3 DNA: TGTGCCAGTAGTACCAGACAGGGTAACAGGGCCAAAAACATTCAGTACTTC; CDR3 protein: CASSTRQGNRAKNIQYF
D gene: TRBD1; CDR3 length: 14; V gene: TRBV5-4; clone size: few; J gene: TRBJ2-5; CDR3 DNA: TGTGCCAGCAGCCCGGGACAGTCGCAAGAGACCCAGTACTTC; CDR3 protein: CASSPGQSQETQYF
D gene: NA; CDR3 length: 14; V gene: TRBV9; clone size: few; J gene: TRBJ2-3; CDR3 DNA: TGTGCCAGCAGCCAGGACAGATACACAGATACGCAGTATTTT; CDR3 protein: CASSQDRYTDTQYF
D gene: TRBD1; CDR3 length: 14; V gene: TRBV29-1; clone size: NA; J gene: TRBJ1-2; CDR3 DNA: TGCAGCGTTCGTCCTACAGGGGCTAACTATGGCTACACCTTC; CDR3 protein: CSVRPTGANYGYTF
D gene: TRBD2; CDR3 length: 14; V gene: TRBV5-4; clone size: few; J gene: TRBJ2-1; CDR3 DNA: TGTGCCAGCAGCAGGGAAGGGTTGGCGGGAGAGGGGTTCTTC; CDR3 protein: CASSREGLAGEGFF
D gene: NA; CDR3 length: 13; V gene: TRBV7-2; clone size: few; J gene: TRBJ1-5; CDR3 DNA: TGTGCCAGCAGCCCCTGGACTGGTCAGCCCCAGCATTTT; CDR3 protein: CASSPWTGQPQHF
D gene: NA; CDR3 length: 15; V gene: TRBV6-5; clone size: few; J gene: TRBJ1-1; CDR3 DNA: TGTGCCAGCAGCCCCCCCGAGGGGGTGATCACTGAAGCTTTCTTT; CDR3 protein: CASSPPEGVITEAFF
D gene: NA; CDR3 length: 16; V gene: TRBV4-1; clone size: NA; J gene: TRBJ1-4; CDR3 DNA: TGCGCCAGCAGCCAAGATAGGGGGGGGTTCGGTGAAAAACTGTTTTTT; CDR3 protein: CASSQDRGGFGEKLFF
D gene: TRBD2; CDR3 length: 15; V gene: TRBV29-1; clone size: NA; J gene: TRBJ2-5; CDR3 DNA: TGCAGCGTTGAGGGGCTAGCGGGATACCAAGAGACCCAGTACTTC; CDR3 protein: CSVEGLAGYQETQYF
D gene: TRBD2; CDR3 length: 18; V gene: TRBV4-3; clone size: few; J gene: TRBJ2-1; CDR3 DNA: TGCGCCAGCAGCCAAGCTACCCTCGGGACTAGCTATGACAATGAGCAGTTCTTC; CDR3 protein: CASSQATLGTSYDNEQFF
D gene: TRBD2; CDR3 length: 13; V gene: TRBV28; clone size: NA; J gene: TRBJ2-1; CDR3 DNA: TGTGCCAGCAGCCCCTATAGCGGGAGGGCTCAGTTCTTC; CDR3 protein: CASSPYSGRAQFF
D gene: TRBD1; CDR3 length: 14; V gene: TRBV6-1; clone size: NA; J gene: TRBJ2-1; CDR3 DNA: TGTGCCGGCTCGGGACAGGGGGTCATCAATGAGCAGTTCTTC; CDR3 protein: CAGSGQGVINEQFF
D gene: NA; CDR3 length: 14; V gene: TRBV15; clone size: NA; J gene: TRBJ2-7; CDR3 DNA: TGTGCCACCAGCAGAGTTCGAGGTTCCTACGAGCAGTACTTC; CDR3 protein: CATSRVRGSYEQYF
D gene: NA; CDR3 length: 15; V gene: TRBV4-3; clone size: NA; J gene: TRBJ1-6; CDR3 DNA: TGCGCCAGCAGCCAAGACAGGGCAGGGAATTCACCCCTCCACTTT; CDR3 protein: CASSQDRAGNSPLHF
D gene: NA; CDR3 length: 15; V gene: TRBV2; clone size: NA; J gene: TRBJ1-4; CDR3 DNA: TGTGCCAGCAACGTCCCATTGGCATCTAATGAAAAACTGTTTTTT; CDR3 protein: CASNVPLASNEKLFF
D gene: TRBD1; CDR3 length: 16; V gene: TRBV27; clone size: few; J gene: TRBJ1-1; CDR3 DNA: TGTGCCAGCAGTTTACTCCCGGGACAGGCCGACACTGAAGCTTTCTTT; CDR3 protein: CASSLLPGQADTEAFF
D gene: TRBD2; CDR3 length: 14; V gene: TRBV29-1; clone size: few; J gene: TRBJ2-3; CDR3 DNA: TGCAGCGTTGGGCTCTCGGGAGGGCCAGATACGCAGTATTTT; CDR3 protein: CSVGLSGGPDTQYF
D gene: NA; CDR3 length: 15; V gene: TRBV6-1; clone size: many; J gene: TRBJ1-5; CDR3 DNA: TGTGCCAGCAGTGAAGGGCCAGTGAGGAACCAGCCCCAGCATTTT; CDR3 protein: CASSEGPVRNQPQHF
D gene: TRBD2; CDR3 length: 15; V gene: TRBV7-9; clone size: few; J gene: TRBJ2-1; CDR3 DNA: TGTGCCAGCAGCCCAGCGGGCGGGGAGGGGAATGAGCAGTTCTTC; CDR3 protein: CASSPAGGEGNEQFF
D gene: NA; CDR3 length: 18; V gene: TRBV11-2; clone size: few; J gene: TRBJ1-4; CDR3 DNA: TGTGCCAGCAGCTCGCACAGGGCGCCGGGGACATTAGGAGAAAAACTGTTTTTT; CDR3 protein: CASSSHRAPGTLGEKLFF
D gene: NA; CDR3 length: 12; V gene: TRBV6-5; clone size: NA; J gene: TRBJ2-3; CDR3 DNA: TGTGCCAGCAGCAACGGGACTGTGGCGCAGTATTTT; CDR3 protein: CASSNGTVAQYF
D gene: NA; CDR3 length: 14; V gene: TRBV12-5; clone size: NA; J gene: TRBJ2-1; CDR3 DNA: TGTGCTAGTGTCGTGATGGCAGGTTGGAATGAGCAGTTCTTC; CDR3 protein: CASVVMAGWNEQFF
D gene: TRBD1; CDR3 length: 15; V gene: TRBV5-1; clone size: NA; J gene: TRBJ1-2; CDR3 DNA: TGCGCCAGCAGCCCACGCGGACAGGGGATGGATGGCTACACCTTC; CDR3 protein: CASSPRGQGMDGYTF
D gene: NA; CDR3 length: 11; V gene: TRBV12-5; clone size: few; J gene: TRBJ2-7; CDR3 DNA: TGTGCTAGTGGTTTGGCTTACGAGCAGTACTTC; CDR3 protein: CASGLAYEQYF
D gene: NA; CDR3 length: 12; V gene: TRBV28; clone size: NA; J gene: TRBJ2-2; CDR3 DNA: TGTGCCAGCAAAACTAGGGTGGGGGAGCTGTTTTTT; CDR3 protein: CASKTRVGELFF
D gene: NA; CDR3 length: 13; V gene: TRBV7-2; clone size: NA; J gene: TRBJ1-2; CDR3 DNA: TGTGCCAGCAGCTTATCCCTCGCGGGGGGCTACACCTTC; CDR3 protein: CASSLSLAGGYTF
D gene: NA; CDR3 length: 13; V gene: TRBV29-1; clone size: NA; J gene: TRBJ1-5; CDR3 DNA: TGCAGCGTTGAGGGGGCTAGGGGACAGCCCCAGCATTTT; CDR3 protein: CSVEGARGQPQHF
D gene: NA; CDR3 length: 14; V gene: TRBV19; clone size: few; J gene: TRBJ2-7; CDR3 DNA: TGTGCCAGTAGTATGGGTGACATCGGATACGAGCAGTACTTC; CDR3 protein: CASSMGDIGYEQYF
D gene: NA; CDR3 length: 17; V gene: TRBV9; clone size: few; J gene: TRBJ2-5; CDR3 DNA: TGTGCCAGCAGCGTATACCCCAGGGTAGGGGCGGAGGAGACCCAGTACTTC; CDR3 protein: CASSVYPRVGAEETQYF